This T cell receptor beta chain appears in the sequencing data of a study of blood T cells in healthy people across ages. Then a second PCR, running about 6 to 12 cycles, was carried out with a sample-barcoded 5' primer and a J-beta primer mix. TCRdb called the 5' RACE reads again in MiXCR, with one record for every CDR3 protein. Here the sample spans approximately 800,000 distinct CDR3 sequences, under 80% being singletons. The CDR3 covers 16 residues. Germline CDR1 is SGDLS and CDR2 is YYNGEE. Trimming cost V 4 bases and J 1 base; bases outside gene matches: 5. What was sequenced was blood. The chain carries TRBV9 and TRBJ2-1; TRBD2 agrees at 10 bases. The source of this sequence is a man younger than 45 in good health. The CDR3 coding sequence is TGTGCCAGCAGCATTAGCGGGGGGACTTCCTACAATGAGCAGTTCTTC. It codes for CASSISGGTSYNEQFF.